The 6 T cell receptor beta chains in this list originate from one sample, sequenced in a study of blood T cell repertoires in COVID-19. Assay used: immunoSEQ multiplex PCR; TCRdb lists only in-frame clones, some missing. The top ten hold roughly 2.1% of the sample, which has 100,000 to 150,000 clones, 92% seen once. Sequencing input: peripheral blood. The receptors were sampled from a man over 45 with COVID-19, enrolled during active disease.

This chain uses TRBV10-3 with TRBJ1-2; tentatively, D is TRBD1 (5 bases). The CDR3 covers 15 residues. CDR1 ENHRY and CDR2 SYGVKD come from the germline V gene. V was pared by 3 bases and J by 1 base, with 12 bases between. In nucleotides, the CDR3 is TGTGCCATCAGTGATGTACAGGCCAATAACTATGGCTACACCTTC. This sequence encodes CAISDVQANNYGYTF.

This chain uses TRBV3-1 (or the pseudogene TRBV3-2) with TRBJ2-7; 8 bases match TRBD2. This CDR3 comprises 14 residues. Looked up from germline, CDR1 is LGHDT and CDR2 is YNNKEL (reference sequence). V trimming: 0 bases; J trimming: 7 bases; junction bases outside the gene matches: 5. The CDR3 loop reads CASSQEGTSSEQYF. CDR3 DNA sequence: TGTGCCAGCAGCCAAGAGGGGACTAGTAGTGAGCAGTACTTC.

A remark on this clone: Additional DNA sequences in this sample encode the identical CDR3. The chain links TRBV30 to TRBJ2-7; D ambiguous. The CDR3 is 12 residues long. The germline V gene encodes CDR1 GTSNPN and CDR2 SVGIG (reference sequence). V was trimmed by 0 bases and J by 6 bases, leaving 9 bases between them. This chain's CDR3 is CAWSVRGGEQYF. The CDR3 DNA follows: TGTGCCTGGAGTGTACGCGGCGGCGAGCAGTACTTC.

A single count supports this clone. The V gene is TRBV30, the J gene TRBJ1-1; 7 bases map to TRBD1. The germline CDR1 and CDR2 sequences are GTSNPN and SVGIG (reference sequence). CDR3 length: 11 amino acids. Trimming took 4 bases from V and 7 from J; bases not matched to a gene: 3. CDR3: CAWTGDSEAFF. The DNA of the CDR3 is TGTGCCTGGACGGGGGACAGTGAAGCTTTCTTT.

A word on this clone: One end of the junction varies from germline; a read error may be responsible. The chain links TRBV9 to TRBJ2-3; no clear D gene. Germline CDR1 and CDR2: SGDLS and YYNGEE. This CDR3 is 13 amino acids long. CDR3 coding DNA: TGTGCCAGCAGCGACGGCACCGGCAGAAAGCAGGAATTT. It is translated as CASSDGTGRKQEF.

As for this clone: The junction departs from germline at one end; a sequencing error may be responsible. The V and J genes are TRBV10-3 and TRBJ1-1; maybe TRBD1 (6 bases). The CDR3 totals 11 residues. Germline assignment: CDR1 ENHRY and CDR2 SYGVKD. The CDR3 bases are TGTGCCGTCAGGGGCGATGCTGAAGCTTTCTTT. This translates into CAVRGDAEAFF.